This TCR beta chain appears in the sequencing data of a study of T cell changes during pregnancy in multiple sclerosis. The assay was immunoSEQ multiplex PCR, and TCRdb's table has in-frame clones only and misses some. Of about 43,000 clones listed, under 90% are singletons. The J segment lost 4 bases and the V segment lost 1 base, leaving 8 bases of the junction unmatched. This CDR3 spans 16 amino acids. In germline, CDR1 is LNHNV, CDR2 YYDKDF (reference sequence). Sequences were derived from peripheral blood, sampled in the second trimester of pregnancy. The receptor comes from a female donor in good health, enrolled as a control in a pregnancy study. The V and J genes are TRBV15 and TRBJ1-1, with 8 bases fitting TRBD1. CDR3 DNA: TGTGCCACCAGCAGAGTAACAGGGGGAGGAGGCACTGAAGCTTTCTTT. It codes for CATSRVTGGGGTEAFF.